The sequence of this T cell receptor beta chain was determined in a study of CD8 T cells in Susac syndrome. Study context: When their blood was taken, the Susac syndrome patients had either not yet had any therapy, were taking corticosteroids, or were taking intravenous immunoglobulin alone.

This CDR3 is built from 16 residues. The germline V and J ends were trimmed by 0 bases and 4 bases, with 16 bases remaining between them. Germline CDR1 and CDR2: SGHVS and FNYEAQ. With random hexamers, reverse transcription was performed on roughly 0.45 to 1 ug of RNA. TCRdb analysed the immunoSEQ multiplex PCR reads with MiXCR anew, one entry per CDR3 protein. The data hold about 150,000 distinct CDR3 sequences, with approximately 96% observed a single time. This receptor was obtained from a human donor with Susac syndrome. The sample comprised CD4+ T cells from PBMCs. The rearrangement joins TRBV7-6 to TRBJ2-7, with D perhaps matching TRBD1 (5 bases). This chain's CDR3 is CASSLASGHSSYEQYF. The CDR3 bases are TGTGCCAGCAGCTTAGCCTCTGGACACTCCTCTTACGAGCAGTACTTC. Complete variable domain (other parts from reference TRBV7-6 and TRBJ2-7): GAGVSQSPRYKVTKRGQDVALRCDPISGHVSLYWYRQALGQGPEFLTYFNYEAQQDKSGLPNDRFSAERPEGSISTLTIQRTEQRDSAMYRCASSLASGHSSYEQYFGPGTRLTVT.